The next 8 T cell receptor beta chains were all read from a single sample in a study of blood T cells in healthy people across ages (dated by TCRdb to about 2015). Library method: 5' RACE. Reads for this sample came from an Illumina HiSeq 2500. A second PCR of roughly 7 to 11 cycles was run with a J-beta primer mix and a sample-barcoded 5' primer. TCRdb passed the public sequencing reads through fastp at Q25 and MiXCR, retaining productive beta sequences. Each entry is one CDR3 protein sequence, shown with its most common DNA and genes. The sample profile shows more than 450,000 distinct CDR3 sequences; about 27% of them were found once. 3% to 4.5% of the sample is in the top ten clones. This sample was shared with a second study, whose subject was T cells of mothers and their children.

Sequences were obtained from blood. All receptors derive from a boy aged 2 to 10 in good health.

This clonotype was observed a few times. The chain has TRBV30 and TRBJ1-2, with D uncertain. Germline loops: CDR1 GTSNPN, CDR2 SVGIG (reference sequence). With 2 bases removed from V and 4 bases from J, the gap between germline ends came to 5 bases. CDR3 length: 11 residues. CDR3 sequence (DNA): TGTGCCTGGAGTTTGTCCTATGGCTACACCTTC. Translating it yields CAWSLSYGYTF.

This clonotype was counted a few times. This chain uses TRBV15 with TRBJ1-4; 7 bases are shared with TRBD1. The CDR3 consists of 17 residues. CDR1 LNHNV and CDR2 YYDKDF come from the germline V gene (reference sequence). Trimming removed 3 bases from V and 3 bases from J; junction bases left unmatched: 10. This chain's CDR3 is CATSSRFGQASNEKLFF. The CDR3 coding sequence is TGTGCCACCAGCAGTCGATTTGGACAGGCCTCTAATGAAAAACTGTTTTTT.

Only a few counts were recorded for this clonotype. The chain uses TRBV30 and TRBJ1-5; no definite D call. The CDR3 covers 13 residues. Between the trimmed V and J ends, which lost 0 bases and 0 bases, there was a span of 3 bases. In germline, CDR1 is GTSNPN, CDR2 SVGIG (reference sequence). CDR3 sequence reads: CAWSVNSNQPQHF. The DNA of the CDR3 is TGTGCCTGGAGTGTAAATAGCAATCAGCCCCAGCATTTT.

This chain links TRBV5-1 with TRBJ2-5, with 7 nucleotides matching TRBD1. The CDR3 contains 14 residues. The germline V gene has CDR1 SGHRS and CDR2 YFSETQ. Losses at the gene ends were 4 bases for V and 5 bases for J; bases not matched to a gene: 8. The CDR3 DNA reads TGCGCCAGCAGCACCCAGAGGGGGCTGGAGACCCAGTACTTC. This sequence encodes CASSTQRGLETQYF. Using reference TRBV5-1 and TRBJ2-5 for the parts outside the CDR3, the full variable domain is KAGVTQTPRYLIKTRGQQVTLSCSPISGHRSVSWYQQTPGQGLQFLFEYFSETQRNKGNFPGRFSGRQFSNSRSEMNVSTLELGDSALYLCASSTQRGLETQYFGPGTRLLVL.

J is TRBJ1-1 and V is TRBV27, with 8 bases that match TRBD1. With 8 bases clipped from V and 4 bases from J, the junction kept 3 bases outside the gene matches. The germline CDR1 and CDR2 sequences are MNHEY and SMNVEV (reference sequence). The CDR3 contains 12 residues. The CDR3 region is CASGTGGTEAFF. CDR3 bases: TGTGCCAGCGGAACAGGGGGCACTGAAGCTTTCTTT.

V gene TRBV25-1 combines with J gene TRBJ1-2; 7 bases agree with TRBD1. Germline V gene sequence: CDR1 MGHDK, CDR2 SYGVNS. J was trimmed by 4 bases and V by 5 bases; bases with no gene match: 7. The CDR3 runs 14 residues. CDR3 amino acids: CASSFPDRVYGYTF. In DNA, the CDR3 is TGTGCCAGCAGTTTTCCAGACAGGGTCTATGGCTACACCTTC.

The V and J genes are TRBV2 and TRBJ2-2, with 12 nucleotides matching TRBD2. Trimming cost V 5 bases and J 5 bases; bases outside gene matches: 6. This CDR3 contains 16 residues. CDR1 is SNHLY and CDR2 is FYNNEI in the germline V gene. CDR3 nucleotide sequence: TGTGCCAGCAGTTCGGGACTAGCGGGTCCTACCGGGGAGCTGTTTTTT. Encoded protein: CASSSGLAGPTGELFF.

This clonotype was seen more than once but under ten times. V is TRBV11-2 and J is TRBJ2-3, with D tentatively TRBD1 or TRBD2 (5 bases each). The germline V and J ends were trimmed by 5 bases and 1 base, with 16 bases remaining between them. The germline gives CDR1 SGHAT, CDR2 FQNNGV. The CDR3 sequence is 16 residues long. The CDR3 protein is CASSLTRRGGTDTQYF. The CDR3, as DNA: TGTGCCAGCAGCCTGACCCGTCGGGGCGGCACAGATACGCAGTATTTT.